Below, one T cell receptor beta chain is given with its context. The entry originates in a study of blood T cells in healthy people across ages. Germline V gene lookup returns CDR1 KGHSH and CDR2 LQKENI. V was shortened by 3 bases and J by 11 bases, with 11 bases between the two germline ends. The CDR3 loop spans 12 amino acids. The use of a sample-barcoded 5' primer and a J-beta primer mix characterized a second PCR of roughly 6 to 11 cycles. Each CDR3 protein is one row after TCRdb ran MiXCR on the 5' RACE reads. This table has some 1,500,000 distinct CDR3 sequences, around 40% appearing once. The sequence was obtained from a woman under 30 in good health. The V gene is TRBV18, the J gene TRBJ1-5; weak D call: TRBD1 (5 bases). Sequencing was done on a sample of blood. CDR3 in amino acids: CASSPGGSAQHF. In DNA form, the CDR3 reads TGTGCCAGCTCACCCGGGGGTTCAGCCCAGCATTTT.